This TCR beta chain was identified in a study of CD8 T cells in ankylosing spondylitis. Notes on the study in general: The study identified a TCR beta motif of roughly eight highly homologous variants that appeared characteristic of ankylosing spondylitis blood.

Points on this clonotype: The antigen is undetermined.

The CDR3 sequence is 14 residues long. Via MiXCR, TCRdb re-called the 5' RACE reads, giving one row per CDR3 protein. This table holds roughly 700,000 distinct CDR3 sequences, around 19% found once. The TCR sequence derives from a male donor with ankylosing spondylitis. The material sequenced was blood, either unsorted or a sorted T cell fraction (not recorded which). The V gene is TRBV21-1, the J gene TRBJ1-1. TRBV21-1 is tagged as a pseudogene. CDR3 residues: CASSKGLENTEAFF. The CDR3 DNA reads TGTGCCAGCAGCAAAGGATTGGAGAACACTGAAGCTTTCTTT.